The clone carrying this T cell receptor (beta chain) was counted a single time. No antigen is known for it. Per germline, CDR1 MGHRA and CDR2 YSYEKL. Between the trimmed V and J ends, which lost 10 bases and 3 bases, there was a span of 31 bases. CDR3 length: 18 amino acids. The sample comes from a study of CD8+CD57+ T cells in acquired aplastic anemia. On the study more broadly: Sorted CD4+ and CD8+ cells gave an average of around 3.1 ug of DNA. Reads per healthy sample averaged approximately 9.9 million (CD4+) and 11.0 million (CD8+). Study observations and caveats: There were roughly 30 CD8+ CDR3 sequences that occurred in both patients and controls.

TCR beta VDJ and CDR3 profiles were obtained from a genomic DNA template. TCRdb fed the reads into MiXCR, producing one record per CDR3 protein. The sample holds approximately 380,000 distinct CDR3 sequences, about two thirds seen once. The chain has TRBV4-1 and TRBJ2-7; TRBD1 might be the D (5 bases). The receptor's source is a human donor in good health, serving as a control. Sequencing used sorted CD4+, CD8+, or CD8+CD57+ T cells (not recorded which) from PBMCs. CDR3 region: CATPGTDESTVRFYEQYF. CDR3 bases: TGCGCCACCCCCGGAACGGACGAATCGACAGTACGTTTCTACGAGCAGTACTTC.